Listed here are 22 T cell receptor beta chains from one sample, sequenced in a study of blood T cell repertoires in COVID-19 (dated by TCRdb to the early 2020s). Receptor amplification or capture employed the immunoSEQ multiplex PCR assay. The immuneACCESS repertoire file appears here via TCRdb, limited to in-frame rearrangements. These files lack a portion of the clones; in checked studies, under half of the deficit traces to unresolved V genes, and the cause of the others is not known. The table for this sample lists fewer than 70,000 clones; approximately 86% of them were counted only once. Approximately 17% of the sample is taken by the ten largest. The sequenced sample consisted of peripheral blood. These receptors all stem from a man aged 35-49 years with COVID-19, enrolled during active disease.

This clone is a singleton in its sample. J is TRBJ2-5 and V is TRBV7-7; D possibly corresponds to TRBD1 (5 bases). Between the trimmed V and J ends, which lost 5 bases and 3 bases, there was a span of 10 bases. Germline CDR1 and CDR2: SSHAT and FNYEAQ (reference sequence). The CDR3 contains 13 residues. This chain's CDR3 is CASSPRVEETQYF. The CDR3 DNA is TGTGCCAGCAGCCCCAGGGTGGAAGAGACCCAGTACTTC.

The chain has TRBV10-3 and TRBJ1-2, with TRBD1 matching 7 bases. This CDR3 is built from 14 residues. Losses at the gene ends were 5 bases for V and 5 bases for J; bases not matched to a gene: 8. Germline CDR1 reads ENHRY; CDR2 reads SYGVKD. The CDR3 coding sequence is TGTGCCATCAGTTCTACAGGGGCCGTATATGGCTACACCTTC. Translated: CAISSTGAVYGYTF.

This chain links TRBV12-3 or TRBV12-4 with TRBJ2-7; 7 nucleotides agree with TRBD1. V was clipped by 3 bases and J by 2 bases; unmatched bases: 1. This CDR3 comprises 13 residues. The CDR3: CASSFGQAYEQYF. CDR3 in DNA: TGTGCCAGCAGTTTTGGACAGGCCTACGAGCAGTACTTC.

V and J are TRBV29-1 and TRBJ2-3; D may be TRBD1 (6 bases). CDR1 is SQVTM and CDR2 is ANQGSEA in the germline V gene. The length of the CDR3 is 14 residues. With 6 bases removed from V and 4 bases from J, the gap between germline ends came to 17 bases. CDR3 in amino acids: CSVDGQQGSDTQYF. The CDR3 DNA is TGCAGCGTAGACGGACAGCAGGGGTCAGATACGCAGTATTTT.

This clone was found once. This chain connects TRBV27 to TRBJ1-1; tentatively, D is TRBD1 (5 bases). V was trimmed by 1 base and J by 6 bases, leaving 18 bases between them. Germline values: CDR1 MNHEY, CDR2 SMNVEV (reference sequence). The CDR3 runs 16 residues. The CDR3 DNA sequence: TGTGCCAGCAGTTTATTTGTCCGGGGGGGGAGAGCTGAAGCTTTCTTT. This sequence encodes CASSLFVRGGRAEAFF.

Regarding this clone: This sample also contains other DNA sequences that code for the same CDR3. J is TRBJ1-4 and V is TRBV5-1; TRBD1 might be the D (6 bases). CDR3 size: 14 residues. With 2 bases removed from V and 3 bases from J, the gap between germline ends came to 8 bases. Per the germline V gene, CDR1 is SGHRS and CDR2 is YFSETQ. Here the CDR3 reads CASSLGGANEKLFF. The DNA for the CDR3 is TGCGCCAGCAGCTTAGGGGGGGCTAATGAAAAACTGTTTTTT.

V is TRBV9 and J is TRBJ2-3; weak D call: TRBD2 (6 bases). The germline V and J ends were trimmed by 4 bases and 7 bases, with 16 bases remaining between them. The CDR3 runs 14 residues. Germline-derived CDR1 and CDR2 are SGDLS and YYNGEE. CDR3 sequence reads: CASSSPGRGHTQYF. The CDR3 DNA reads as TGTGCCAGCAGCTCCCCAGGGCGGGGACATACGCAGTATTTT.

This sequence joins TRBV6-5 and TRBJ1-5, with TRBD1 identical over 8 bases. The trim removed 4 bases at V and 7 bases at J, leaving 3 bases unmatched. The CDR3 is 13 residues long. CDR1 is MNHEY and CDR2 is SVGAGI in the germline V gene. The CDR3 loop reads CASSFRTGQPQHF. CDR3 in DNA: TGTGCCAGCAGTTTCAGGACAGGGCAGCCCCAGCATTTT.

The chain employs TRBV6-5 and TRBJ2-4; 13 bases line up with TRBD2. Germline values: CDR1 MNHEY, CDR2 SVGAGI. The CDR3 is 16 residues long. V lost 4 bases and J lost 6; bases outside the gene matches: 6. CDR3 sequence (DNA): TGTGCCAGCAGTTGGACTAGCGGGGGTGCAGGAAACATTCAGTACTTC. Its translation: CASSWTSGGAGNIQYF.

This chain links TRBV9 with TRBJ1-6, with D tentatively TRBD1 (6 bases). This CDR3 has 15 residues. Trimming cost V 4 bases and J 10 bases, with 18 bases left between them. The V gene's germline CDR1 is SGDLS and CDR2 YYNGEE. The CDR3 sequence is CASSSRDTRGSPLHF. CDR3 sequence (DNA): TGTGCCAGCAGCTCGAGGGACACCCGAGGCTCACCCCTCCACTTT.

V usage is TRBV3-1 (or the pseudogene TRBV3-2) and J usage is TRBJ2-2; 7 bases line up with TRBD1. Germline V lookup: CDR1 LGHDT, CDR2 YNNKEL (reference sequence). The CDR3 sequence is 15 residues long. With 4 bases clipped from V and 2 bases from J, the junction kept 4 bases outside the gene matches. The CDR3 protein is CASSPRGPNTGELFF. The CDR3 DNA follows: TGTGCCAGCAGCCCAAGGGGGCCAAACACCGGGGAGCTGTTTTTT.

The genes are TRBV28 and TRBJ2-7, with 13 bases identical to TRBD2. V shed 5 bases and J 1 base; nucleotides not matched to a gene: 8. Germline V gene data show CDR1 as MDHEN and CDR2 as SYDVKM. The CDR3 contains 17 residues. The CDR3 bases are TGTGCCAGCAGTCCTTGGACTAGCGGGGGACATTCCTACGAGCAGTACTTC. Translation gives CASSPWTSGGHSYEQYF.

There are a few counts of this clone. The chain joins TRBV6-1 to TRBJ1-5; TRBD1 aligns across 9 bases. V shed 4 bases and J 2 bases; nucleotides not matched to a gene: 6. CDR1 and CDR2 from the germline V gene are MNHNS and SASEGT. The CDR3 totals 16 residues. CDR3 amino acids: CASSGNRGQGNQPQHF. DNA for the CDR3: TGTGCCAGCAGTGGTAACAGGGGGCAAGGCAATCAGCCCCAGCATTTT.

This chain joins TRBV30 and TRBJ1-2; D gene unclear. Germline values: CDR1 GTSNPN, CDR2 SVGIG (reference sequence). The V gene lost 8 bases and the J gene lost 0 bases, with 4 bases spanning the gap. The length of the CDR3 is 10 residues. The CDR3 reads CALANYGYTF. The CDR3, as DNA: TGTGCCCTAGCTAACTATGGCTACACCTTC.

This chain connects TRBV20-1 to TRBJ2-1, with 15 bases matching TRBD2. This CDR3 comprises 15 residues. Germline V gene lookup returns CDR1 DFQATT and CDR2 SNEGSKA (reference sequence). Losses at the gene ends were 3 bases for V and 4 bases for J; bases not matched to a gene: 1. CDR3 region: CSASGTSGGYNEQFF. CDR3 bases: TGCAGTGCTAGTGGGACTAGCGGGGGGTACAATGAGCAGTTCTTC.

The chain has TRBV5-1 and TRBJ1-3; D unclear. From germline, CDR1 is SGHRS and CDR2 YFSETQ. Deletions cut 0 bases from V and 4 bases from J, with 11 bases between. The CDR3 length is 15 residues. The chain's CDR3 is CASSLDEGSGNTIYF. For the CDR3, the DNA is TGCGCCAGCAGCTTGGACGAGGGATCCGGAAACACCATATATTTT.

This chain uses TRBV19 with TRBJ1-1, with D possibly TRBD1 on 5 matching bases. The CDR3 loop spans 13 amino acids. Trimming pared 3 bases from V and 6 bases from J, leaving 11 bases between. Germline CDR1 is LNHDA and CDR2 is SQIVND (reference sequence). Here the CDR3 DNA reads TGTGCCAGTAGTATGGGGCCGTTAGCTGAAGCTTTCTTT. Amino acid sequence: CASSMGPLAEAFF.

The rearrangement uses TRBV30 and TRBJ2-1; 10 bases fit TRBD1. Germline trimming cut 3 bases from V and 9 bases from J; bases unmatched to any gene: 5. This CDR3 contains 13 residues. Looked up from germline, CDR1 is GTSNPN and CDR2 is SVGIG (reference sequence). The CDR3 region has the DNA TGTGCCTGGAGGAGACAGGGGGCGAGTGAGCAGTTCTTC. Residues: CAWRRQGASEQFF.

The chain carries TRBV6-5 and TRBJ2-7; 10 positions match TRBD1. The CDR3 consists of 15 residues. The V segment lost 8 bases and the J segment 3 bases; nucleotides outside the gene matches: 10. CDR1 is MNHEY and CDR2 is SVGAGI in the germline V gene. This chain's CDR3 is CASCRSGQGIYEQYF. The CDR3 region has the DNA TGTGCCAGCTGCCGATCGGGACAGGGGATCTACGAGCAGTACTTC.

The chain has TRBV7-2 and TRBJ2-2, with a weak D call TRBD2 (5 bases). This CDR3 spans 13 amino acids. The V gene lost 4 bases and the J gene lost 8 bases, with 11 bases spanning the gap. Per germline, CDR1 SGHTA and CDR2 FQGNSA. CDR3 protein: CASSSGITGELFF. The CDR3 region has the DNA TGTGCCAGCAGCTCCGGGATAACTGGGGAGCTGTTTTTT.

The chain employs TRBV27 and TRBJ1-5; 10 bases align to TRBD1. The CDR3 covers 17 residues. Trimming removed 3 bases from V and 5 bases from J; junction bases left unmatched: 10. Germline CDR1 reads MNHEY; CDR2 reads SMNVEV (reference sequence). The CDR3 sequence is CASSLSAGTGVHQPQHF. As DNA, the CDR3 is TGTGCCAGCAGTTTGTCCGCCGGGACAGGGGTGCATCAGCCCCAGCATTTT.

The chain is built from TRBV30 and TRBJ2-1; 12 bases agree with TRBD2. Germline-derived CDR1 and CDR2 are GTSNPN and SVGIG (reference sequence). The V and J ends lost 7 bases and 0 bases, in that order; junction bases with no gene match: 7. The CDR3 is made up of 16 amino acids. CDR3 sequence (DNA): TGTGCCTTCACCCTAGCGGGGGGGAGCTCCTACAATGAGCAGTTCTTC. The encoded protein is CAFTLAGGSSYNEQFF.